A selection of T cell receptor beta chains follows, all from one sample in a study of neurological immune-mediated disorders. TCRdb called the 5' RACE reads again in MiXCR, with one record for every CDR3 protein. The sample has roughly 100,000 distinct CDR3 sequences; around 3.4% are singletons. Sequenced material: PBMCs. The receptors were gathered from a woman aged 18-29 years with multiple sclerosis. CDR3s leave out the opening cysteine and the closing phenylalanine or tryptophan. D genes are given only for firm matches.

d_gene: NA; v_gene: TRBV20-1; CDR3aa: SASGPDTQETQY
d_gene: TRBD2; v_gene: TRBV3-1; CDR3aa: ASSQSYSGGGTDTQY
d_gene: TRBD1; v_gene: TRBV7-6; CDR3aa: ASSLVRQGHEQF
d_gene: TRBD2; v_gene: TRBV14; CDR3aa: ASRRPGTSGGGQF
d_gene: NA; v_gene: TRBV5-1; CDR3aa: ASSYATELYGYT
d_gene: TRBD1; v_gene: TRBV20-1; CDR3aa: SARTQSRGPESRTEAF
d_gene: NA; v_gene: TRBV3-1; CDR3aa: ASSQKSVRGSKLF
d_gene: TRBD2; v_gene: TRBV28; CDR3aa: ASTKSPTSGSSEQF
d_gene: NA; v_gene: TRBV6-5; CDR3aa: ASSYGDRRTDTQY
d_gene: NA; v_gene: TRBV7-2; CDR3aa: ASSLLGGVGYNEQF
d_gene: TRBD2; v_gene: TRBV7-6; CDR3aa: ASSLLAGARHTQY
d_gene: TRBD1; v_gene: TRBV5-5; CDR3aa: ASTSGTGSYNEQF
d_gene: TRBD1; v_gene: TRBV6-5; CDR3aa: ASSYSGTGSAEQY
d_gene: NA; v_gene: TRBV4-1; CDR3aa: ASSQEPGQSLYGYT
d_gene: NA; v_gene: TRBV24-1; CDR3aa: ATSVEGDTNTGELF
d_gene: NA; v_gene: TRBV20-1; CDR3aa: SARDLFKPQENTGELF
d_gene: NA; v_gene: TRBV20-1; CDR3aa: SASSDQFYGYT
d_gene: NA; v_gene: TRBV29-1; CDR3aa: SVRTWGTEAF
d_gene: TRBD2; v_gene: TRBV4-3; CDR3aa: ASSQDVGLAGVFDEQF
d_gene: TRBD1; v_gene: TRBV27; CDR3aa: ASRSGQASAGELF
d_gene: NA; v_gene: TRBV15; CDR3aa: ATSRDRWGNEKLF
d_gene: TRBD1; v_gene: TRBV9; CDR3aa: ASSEGQGLTEQY
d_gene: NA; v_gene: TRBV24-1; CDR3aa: ATSDYTAADTQY
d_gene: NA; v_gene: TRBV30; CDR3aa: AWLWRSGDTQY
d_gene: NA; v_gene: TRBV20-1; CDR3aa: SARGPNQETQY
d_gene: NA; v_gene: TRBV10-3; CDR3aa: AISESQLNTEAF
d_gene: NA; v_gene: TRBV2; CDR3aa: ASSPMGSNYGYT
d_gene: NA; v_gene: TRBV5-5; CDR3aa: ASSLASPQRMNGYT
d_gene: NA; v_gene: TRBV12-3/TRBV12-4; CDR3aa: ASSPGRLEQF
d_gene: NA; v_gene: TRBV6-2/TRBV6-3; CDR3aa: ASSSPGVADTQY
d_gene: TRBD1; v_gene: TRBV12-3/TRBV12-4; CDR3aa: ASTTGGGNEKLF
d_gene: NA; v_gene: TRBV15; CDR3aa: ATSRDRPRLGGSPLH
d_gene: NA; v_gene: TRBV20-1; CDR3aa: SARDQRYEQY
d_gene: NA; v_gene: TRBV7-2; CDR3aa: ASSRSSGLGENIQY
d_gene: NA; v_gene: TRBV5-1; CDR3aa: ASSFKGGDQPQH
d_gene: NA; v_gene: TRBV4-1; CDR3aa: ASSQAHTLNQPQH
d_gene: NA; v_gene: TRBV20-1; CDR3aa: SARESGRQETQY
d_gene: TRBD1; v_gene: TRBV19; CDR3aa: ASSMGQGPEAF
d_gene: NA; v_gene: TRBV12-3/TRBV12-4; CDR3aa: ASSPVGEAF
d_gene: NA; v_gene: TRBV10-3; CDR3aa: AIGAFLTEAF
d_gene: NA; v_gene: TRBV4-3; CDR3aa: ASSQVIPGNTEAF
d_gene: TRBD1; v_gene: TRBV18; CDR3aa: ASSPPMGQMNTEAF
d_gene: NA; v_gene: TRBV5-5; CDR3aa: ASSLSAPGGTVYGYT
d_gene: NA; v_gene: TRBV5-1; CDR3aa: ASSPDGRKGAYEQY
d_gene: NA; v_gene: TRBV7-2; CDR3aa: ASRSGSSSYNEQF
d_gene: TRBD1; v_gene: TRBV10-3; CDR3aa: AIRGGQGSYEQY
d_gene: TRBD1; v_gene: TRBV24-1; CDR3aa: ATSDRRTGGDEQY
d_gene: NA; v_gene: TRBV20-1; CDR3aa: SARYPYSSYNEQF
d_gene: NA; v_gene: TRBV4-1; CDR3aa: ASSQGATEAF
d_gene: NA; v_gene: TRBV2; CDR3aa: ASSAKGKGGETQY
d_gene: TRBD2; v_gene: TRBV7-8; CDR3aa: ASRGRGAPDTQY
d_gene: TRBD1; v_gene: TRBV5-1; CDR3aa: ASSLEGAGPNGYT
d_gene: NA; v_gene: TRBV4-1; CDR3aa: ASSQWDGDNEQF